This T cell receptor (beta chain) was identified in a study of identical twins listed by TCRdb under 2016. For context, the study as a whole: TCR alpha and beta repertoires from monozygotic twins, unrelated adults of various ages and cord blood were deep-sequenced to test whether fetal clonotypes persist. To rule out contamination, the twin experiments were replicated at different times with different library preparation protocols.

Findings and caveats that apply to the study as a whole: A weaker excess of twin sharing was found in beta out-of-frame sequences because the signal-to-noise ratio was lowered by fewer shared sequences. Compared with coincidental sharing between unrelated individuals, out-of-frame TCR alpha sequences shared between twins had an excess of sequences with low generation probability. Because the same donors could not be followed over many years, conclusions were based on cross-sectional statistical analysis. Fewer insertions were carried by abundant cord blood beta clonotypes, a similar but weaker trend appeared in young adult naive repertoires, and no such trend appeared in memory repertoires. In monozygotic twins, out-of-frame TCR alpha sharing was systematically underestimated by recombination models, although the models agreed with sharing between unrelated individuals. Zero-insertion analyses could be partly confounded by invariant T cells such as MAIT and iNKT, though diverse VJ usage argued against such confounding for most clonotypes.

Trimming takes 1 base from V and 3 bases from J, and the germline ends sit 15 bases apart. CDR1 and CDR2 are drawn from the germline V gene (reference sequence): DFQATT, SNEGSKA. Spanning cysteine to phenylalanine, the CDR3 consists of 16 amino acids. The read is trimmed to its CDR3 DNA, 48 bases read in frame from base 1. The library came from 5' RACE. Sequencing instrument: Illumina HiSeq 2000. A universal primer binding site was added through template switching, and the final cDNA carried a unique molecular identifier so that TCR cDNA molecules could be counted accurately. Specific primers in the conserved constant-segment region were used to synthesize first-strand cDNA for the TCR alpha and beta chains. To control for contamination, every cDNA library was double barcoded, receiving both a SMART-Mk sample barcode and Illumina barcodes. Two successive PCR steps introduced TruSeq adapter sequences along with Illumina sample barcodes. TCR alpha and beta cDNA libraries were sequenced on the Illumina HiSeq platform with custom primers. The published analysis was carried out like this. MiGEC processed the raw reads to extract unique molecular identifiers, while MiXCR was used to determine the CDR3 positions. For each individual, recombination models were inferred using an EM algorithm with the repgenHMM and IGoR tools. Shared clonotype analysis was performed with the tcR package in R, normalizing sharing by the product of cloneset sizes. To study raw recombination without the effects of thymic and clonal selection, out-of-frame nonproductive sequences were analyzed. TCRdb reanalyzed the raw reads on its own, using fastp at Q25 for trimming and MiXCR for clone calling, and kept in-frame beta chains. Every distinct CDR3 protein forms one entry, paired with its most common genes and DNA. None of the V and J calls come from the authors' own analysis; TCRdb made them. This sample comprises a few hundred thousand distinct CDR3 sequences, about 8.5% of them detected only once. Less than 4% of the sample lies in the top ten.

Judged by its sample share, this clonotype qualifies as medium-sized (0.01 to 0.1%). Its antigen is still unknown. No much larger clone is present one base from it, and per-base qualities are unavailable. Every donor in the study was a healthy Caucasian. Three pairs of female monozygotic twins, all aged roughly 18 to 30 years, were included in the twin cohort. CD4+ and CD8+ T cell populations were isolated with positive isolation kits from Invitrogen. These data also featured in a second study, about yellow fever vaccine responses in identical twins. Drawing on the second study: The authors reported that the T cell response to vaccination in identical twins appeared partly convergent and partly personalized. In identical twins, the study followed T cell clones that responded to the vaccine with precision.

Sequencing was done on a sample of CD8+ T cells sorted from blood. The chain is encoded by TRBV20-1 joined to TRBJ2-2; the best D guess is TRBD2, with 6 bases matching. The TCR originated in a woman younger than 30 in good health. The DNA is as follows: TGCAGTGCTAGAGGGGGGGACGGCGGGGACACCGGGGAGCTGTTTTTT. It translates as CSARGGDGGDTGELFF.